These 30 T cell receptor beta chains originate from one sample sequenced in a study of Graves' ophthalmopathy and Graves' hyperthyroidism. For repertoire sequencing, the TCR beta CDR3 regions were amplified from RNA transcripts. After a first-round RT-PCR with HTBI primers, a second-round multiplex PCR was run. TCRdb reprocessed the multiplex PCR reads with MiXCR, giving one entry per CDR3 protein. The sample yields about 1.1 million distinct CDR3 sequences, about two fifths seen once. The specimen was peripheral blood or thyroid tissue (not recorded which). These receptors were collected from an adult man with Graves' hyperthyroidism.

Concerning this clonotype: One end of the junction varies from germline; a read error may be responsible. This rearrangement joins TRBV5-1 to TRBJ1-1, with D perhaps TRBD1 (6 bases). The CDR3 covers 15 residues. The germline CDR1 and CDR2 sequences are SGHRS and YFSETQ. The CDR3 region has the DNA TGTGCCAGCAGCGTAGACGGGGGGGCCGGTGGTGAAGCTTTCTTT. Translated, it gives CASSVDGGAGGEAFF.

The chain recombines TRBV10-3 with TRBJ1-2, with 7 nucleotides matching TRBD1. Germline values: CDR1 ENHRY, CDR2 SYGVKD. J lost 3 bases, V lost 10 bases, and 11 bases had no gene match. CDR3 size: 14 residues. The CDR3 here is CASRRQGYDYGYTF. DNA for the CDR3: TGTGCCAGCAGAAGACAGGGTTATGACTATGGCTACACCTTC.

This clonotype was counted between two and nine times. The V call is TRBV12-3 or TRBV12-4, the J call TRBJ1-4; D perhaps matches TRBD1 (5 bases). The CDR3 totals 16 residues. V was pared by 5 bases and J by 10 bases, with 23 bases between. In nucleotides, the CDR3 is TGTGCCAGCAGTGCGGGGGTTGGGCGACAAGGAGGAAAACTGTTTTTT. Residues: CASSAGVGRQGGKLFF.

This chain uses TRBV30 with TRBJ1-5; D ambiguous. Trimming took 5 bases from V and 4 from J, leaving 9 bases between them. Germline CDR1 GTSNPN, CDR2 SVGIG (reference sequence). This CDR3 is built from 12 residues. This CDR3 is CAWGRINQPQHF. CDR3 nucleotides: TGTGCCTGGGGCCGGATAAATCAGCCCCAGCATTTT. The complete variable domain, with remaining parts taken from reference TRBV30 and TRBJ1-5, reads SQTIHQWPATLVQPVGSPLSLECTVEGTSNPNLYWYRQAAGRGLQLLFYSVGIGQISSEVPQNLSASRPQDRQFILSSKKLLLSDSGFYLCAWGRINQPQHFGDGTRLSIL.

CDR3 sequence reads: CAITTGEVETQYF. Here the CDR3 DNA reads TGTGCCATCACAACAGGGGAGGTGGAGACCCAGTACTTC. V is TRBV10-3 and J is TRBJ2-5; maybe TRBD1 (7 bases). This CDR3 region has 13 residues. V lost 7 bases and J 5 bases, leaving 14 bases between the germline ends. Looked up from germline, CDR1 is ENHRY and CDR2 is SYGVKD.

V and J are TRBV20-1 and TRBJ1-5; TRBD1 matches 12 bases. Germline-derived CDR1 and CDR2 are DFQATT and SNEGSKA (reference sequence). CDR3 length: 15 amino acids. The V and J ends lost 1 base and 5 bases, in that order; junction bases with no gene match: 3. The CDR3 DNA follows: TGCAGTGCTAGAGGGGACAGGGGGCTCGATCAGCCCCAGCATTTT. Protein sequence: CSARGDRGLDQPQHF.

The rearrangement joins TRBV5-1 to TRBJ2-5; D is ambiguous. The CDR3 is made up of 13 amino acids. Germline V gives CDR1 SGHRS, CDR2 YFSETQ. V gave up 5 bases and J gave up 1 base, with 9 bases separating them. The CDR3 DNA follows: TGCGCCAGCAGATTCAGACCCCAAGAGACCCAGTACTTC. This translates into CASRFRPQETQYF.

This clonotype was observed many times. This chain links TRBV11-2 with TRBJ2-5; D is perhaps TRBD2 (5 bases). CDR3 size: 15 residues. The germline V gene encodes CDR1 SGHAT and CDR2 FQNNGV. V was clipped by 10 bases and J by 5 bases, with 23 bases between them. The CDR3 is CATTRQPSGGETQYF. The CDR3 nucleotides are TGTGCCACCACCCGCCAGCCCTCTGGAGGCGAGACCCAGTACTTC.

There are many counts of this clonotype. The chain employs TRBV2 and TRBJ2-2; 9 bases match TRBD2. This CDR3 spans 16 amino acids. The V gene end was trimmed by 5 bases and the J gene end by 0 bases; junction bases not matched to a gene: 4. Germline V lookup: CDR1 SNHLY, CDR2 FYNNEI. CDR3 amino acids: CASSWTSATNTGELFF. The DNA of the CDR3 is TGTGCCAGCAGTTGGACTAGCGCTACGAACACCGGGGAGCTGTTTTTT. Full variable domain (outside the CDR3, taken from reference TRBV2 and TRBJ2-2): EPEVTQTPSHQVTQMGQEVILRCVPISNHLYFYWYRQILGQKVEFLVSFYNNEISEKSEIFDDQFSVERPDGSNFTLKIRSTKLEDSAMYFCASSWTSATNTGELFFGEGSRLTVL.

Only a few counts were recorded for this clonotype. This chain joins TRBV19 and TRBJ1-2; the D gene is possibly TRBD1 (5 bases). From germline, CDR1 is LNHDA and CDR2 SQIVND (reference sequence). The V end was cut by 5 bases, the J end by 7 bases, with 20 bases between. There are 15 residues in the CDR3. The CDR3 region is CASSRNRDGTTGYTF. The DNA for the CDR3 is TGTGCCAGTAGTCGCAACCGGGACGGGACTACTGGCTACACCTTC.

This clonotype has a count of ten or more. CDR3 nucleotides: TGTGCCACCAGCAGCTCCGGGACAGCCAACACTGAAGCTTTCTTT. Its protein is CATSSSGTANTEAFF. The rearrangement links TRBV15 to TRBJ1-1, with 7 nucleotides matching TRBD1. CDR1 LNHNV and CDR2 YYDKDF come from the germline V gene (reference sequence). V lost 3 bases and J lost 2; bases outside the gene matches: 6. The CDR3 sequence is 15 residues long.

This clonotype was counted at least ten times. The chain uses TRBV13 and TRBJ1-1; D gene uncertain. The CDR3 extends over 14 amino acids. V gave up 5 bases and J gave up 8 bases, with 18 bases separating them. Germline CDR1 reads PRHDT; CDR2 reads FYEKMQ (reference sequence). In DNA form, the CDR3 reads TGTGCCAGCAGCGGCGACCCCGTCCAGAGGGAAGCTTTCTTT. This translates into CASSGDPVQREAFF.

This clonotype was seen repeatedly, ten times or more. The chain joins TRBV19 to TRBJ1-1, with D possibly matching TRBD1 (5 bases). The V end was cut by 5 bases, the J end by 5 bases, with 9 bases between. Per the germline V gene, CDR1 is LNHDA and CDR2 is SQIVND (reference sequence). The CDR3 is made up of 12 amino acids. The CDR3 DNA reads TGTGCCAGTAGTTGGGGGGGGACTGAAGCTTTCTTT. It is translated as CASSWGGTEAFF.

The gene calls are TRBV10-3 and TRBJ2-7, with 12 bases identical to TRBD2. J lost 6 bases, V lost 7 bases, and 7 bases had no gene match. There are 14 residues in the CDR3. Per the germline V gene, CDR1 is ENHRY and CDR2 is SYGVKD. CDR3 residues: CAIKPTSGSSEQYF. In nucleotides, the CDR3 is TGTGCCATCAAGCCGACTAGCGGGAGTTCCGAGCAGTACTTC.

This clonotype was seen at least ten times. A junction end diverges from the germline sequence, so it may reflect a read error. The chain uses TRBV9 and TRBJ2-7; possibly TRBD2 for D (6 bases). This CDR3 has 13 residues. Germline loops: CDR1 SGDLS, CDR2 YYNGEE. The CDR3 spells CASSVGFSGEQHF. CDR3 sequence (DNA): TGTGCCAGCAGCGTAGGGTTTAGCGGAGAGCAGCACTTC.

The chain links TRBV10-3 to TRBJ1-2; 9 positions agree with TRBD1. The CDR3 has 14 residues. Germline V gene lookup returns CDR1 ENHRY and CDR2 SYGVKD. With V trimmed by 10 bases and J by 6 bases, 12 bases remained unmatched. DNA of the CDR3: TGTGCCAGCAGGGGCGGGACAGGGCTTAATGGCTACACCTTC. Protein product: CASRGGTGLNGYTF.

Many counts were recorded for this clonotype. The J gene is TRBJ1-1, the V gene TRBV7-8; D remains unclear. Between the trimmed V and J ends, which lost 5 bases and 8 bases, there was a span of 15 bases. The CDR3 sequence is 13 residues long. Germline loops: CDR1 SGHVS, CDR2 FQNEAQ. The CDR3 nucleotides are TGTGCCAGCAGCCAAGGGATGAGCGACGAAGCTTTCTTT. This codes for CASSQGMSDEAFF.

The genes are TRBV7-9 and TRBJ2-7, with D tentatively TRBD1 (6 bases). Germline V gene sequence: CDR1 SEHNR, CDR2 FQNEAQ (reference sequence). The CDR3 spans 15 residues. With 5 bases removed from V and 2 bases from J, the gap between germline ends came to 16 bases. CDR3 DNA sequence: TGTGCCAGCAGCCTACAGGCAGGGGCTACCTACGAGCAGTACTTC. Its protein is CASSLQAGATYEQYF.

This rearrangement joins TRBV29-1 to TRBJ2-7; TRBD2 matches at 12 bases. Germline-derived CDR1 and CDR2 are SQVTM and ANQGSEA. Unmatched junction bases numbered 4, after V lost 7 bases and J lost 3 bases. The CDR3 is made up of 13 amino acids. The CDR3 coding sequence is TGCAGCGCCGAGGGACTAGCGGGCTACGAGCAGTACTTC. Its translation is CSAEGLAGYEQYF.

The chain couples TRBV20-1 to TRBJ2-6; 9 bases agree with TRBD1. The CDR3 has 17 amino acids. V lost 2 bases, J lost 0 bases, and 5 bases stayed unmatched. Germline CDR1 and CDR2: DFQATT and SNEGSKA (reference sequence). The CDR3 region is CSARRTGVISGANVLTF. Here the CDR3 DNA reads TGCAGTGCTAGAAGGACAGGGGTTATCTCTGGGGCCAACGTCCTGACTTTC.

This clonotype has more than one count but fewer than ten. V is TRBV29-1 and J is TRBJ2-5, with 9 bases lining up with TRBD1. The germline CDR1 and CDR2 sequences are SQVTM and ANQGSEA. The CDR3 sequence is 12 residues long. V lost 8 bases, J lost 5 bases, and 6 bases stayed unmatched. CDR3 protein: CSTDRGRETQYF. CDR3 coding DNA: TGCAGCACAGACAGGGGGAGGGAGACCCAGTACTTC.

This chain joins TRBV20-1 and TRBJ2-7; 8 bases are shared with TRBD1. The CDR3 consists of 14 residues. Germline CDR1 is DFQATT and CDR2 is SNEGSKA (reference sequence). The J segment lost 2 bases and the V segment lost 5 bases, leaving 8 bases of the junction unmatched. Here the CDR3 DNA reads TGCAGTGCTCTTCCCGGGACAGGCACCTACGAGCAGTACTTC. It specifies CSALPGTGTYEQYF.

This clonotype showed up many times. The chain combines TRBV19 with TRBJ1-1, with 9 positions matching TRBD1. With V trimmed by 5 bases and J by 5 bases, 6 bases remained unmatched. Looked up from germline, CDR1 is LNHDA and CDR2 is SQIVND (reference sequence). The CDR3 is made up of 14 amino acids. For the CDR3, the DNA is TGTGCCAGTAGTGTTACCGGGACAGGGACTGAAGCTTTCTTT. It yields the protein CASSVTGTGTEAFF.

The genes are TRBV28 and TRBJ1-2; 11 bases match TRBD1. Germline assignment: CDR1 MDHEN and CDR2 SYDVKM. The CDR3 is 15 residues long. The trim removed 5 bases at V and 4 bases at J, leaving 6 bases unmatched. The DNA of the CDR3 is TGTGCCAGCAGTGAATCCGGGACAGGGGGCTATGGCTACACCTTC. Protein: CASSESGTGGYGYTF.

The chain joins TRBV11-2 to TRBJ2-5; 15 bases are shared with TRBD2. The CDR3 length is 17 residues. The germline CDR1 and CDR2 sequences are SGHAT and FQNNGV. The trim removed 7 bases at V and 4 bases at J, leaving 10 bases unmatched. The CDR3, as DNA: TGTGCCAGCAACAGGCCGGGACTAGCGGGAGGTGGAGAGACCCAGTACTTC. Its translation is CASNRPGLAGGGETQYF.

This clonotype has a handful of counts. The chain couples TRBV19 to TRBJ2-7; no clear D gene. The germline CDR1 and CDR2 sequences are LNHDA and SQIVND (reference sequence). V lost 1 base to trimming and J lost 2 bases, with 9 bases between them. CDR3 length: 14 residues. The CDR3 loop is CASSIGVETYEQYF. DNA for the CDR3: TGTGCCAGTAGTATAGGGGTAGAGACCTACGAGCAGTACTTC.

About this clonotype itself: At one of its ends the junction is not consistent with the germline gene, which may arise from a read error. The J gene is TRBJ2-2, the V gene TRBV24-1; 10 nucleotides line up with TRBD1. The CDR3 covers 16 residues. Germline V gene sequence: CDR1 KGHDR, CDR2 SFDVKD. CDR3 amino acids: CASSRRDRGNTGELFF. The CDR3 nucleotides read TGTGCCAGCAGTCGCAGGGACAGGGGCAACACCGGGGAGCTGTTTTTT.

The V and J genes are TRBV20-1 and TRBJ1-1, with TRBD1 matching 10 bases. Losses at the gene ends were 6 bases for V and 8 bases for J; bases not matched to a gene: 6. The CDR3 contains 12 residues. CDR1 and CDR2 (germline): DFQATT, SNEGSKA (reference sequence). This CDR3 reads CSAMTGGLEAFF. In DNA form, the CDR3 reads TGCAGTGCCATGACAGGGGGCCTAGAAGCTTTCTTT.

V and J are TRBV10-3 and TRBJ2-7, with 12 bases fitting TRBD1. The germline gives CDR1 ENHRY, CDR2 SYGVKD. This CDR3 spans 15 amino acids. Unmatched junction bases numbered 10, after V lost 4 bases and J lost 9 bases. For the CDR3, the DNA is TGTGCCATCAGTGGGGCTAGCGGGACAGGGGGCGGGCAGTACTTC. Translating gives CAISGASGTGGGQYF.

This chain uses TRBV2 with TRBJ2-7; 7 bases align to TRBD1. The CDR3 runs to 13 residues. Looked up from germline, CDR1 is SNHLY and CDR2 is FYNNEI. The V and J ends lost 7 bases and 6 bases, in that order; junction bases with no gene match: 9. CDR3 protein: CASKSTGNFEQYF. In nucleotides, the CDR3 is TGTGCCAGCAAATCGACAGGGAACTTCGAGCAGTACTTC.